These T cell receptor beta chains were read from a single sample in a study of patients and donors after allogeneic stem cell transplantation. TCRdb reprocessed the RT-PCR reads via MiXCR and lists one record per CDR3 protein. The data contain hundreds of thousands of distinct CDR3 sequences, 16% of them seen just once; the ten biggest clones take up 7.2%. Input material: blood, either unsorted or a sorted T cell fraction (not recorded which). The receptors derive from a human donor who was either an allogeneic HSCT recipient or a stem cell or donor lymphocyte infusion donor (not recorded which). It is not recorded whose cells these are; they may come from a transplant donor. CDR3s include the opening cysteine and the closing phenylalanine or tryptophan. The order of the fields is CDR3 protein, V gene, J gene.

CDR3: CASSLEGGTANEQFF
V: TRBV5-1
J: TRBJ2-1

CDR3: CASSLTRGAGRTDTQYF
V: TRBV27
J: TRBJ2-3

CDR3: CAISSSGRAKDTQYF
V: TRBV10-3
J: TRBJ2-3

CDR3: CAWSRDATNEKLFF
V: TRBV30
J: TRBJ1-4

CDR3: CASSLTSGSTGELFF
V: TRBV7-9
J: TRBJ2-2

CDR3: CASSLLTGVRGGELFF
V: TRBV5-1
J: TRBJ2-2

CDR3: CASSEAAWGGLSPLHF
V: TRBV6-1
J: TRBJ1-6

CDR3: CAGRIPGRDEKLFF
V: TRBV2
J: TRBJ1-4

CDR3: CASSTSMGHPNNSPLHF
V: TRBV19
J: TRBJ1-6

CDR3: CASSLEGAPPPPGEQYF
V: TRBV5-1
J: TRBJ2-7

CDR3: CASSSTPRSSYEQYF
V: TRBV3-1
J: TRBJ2-7

CDR3: CATSSQGAGETQYF
V: TRBV15
J: TRBJ2-5

CDR3: CASTLGQSRGLTEAFF
V: TRBV5-1
J: TRBJ1-1

CDR3: CVSREGTQETQYF
V: TRBV12-3/TRBV12-4
J: TRBJ2-5

CDR3: CASSDYTDTQYF
V: TRBV6-2/TRBV6-3
J: TRBJ2-3

CDR3: CASSLVTTLYEQYF
V: TRBV7-8
J: TRBJ2-7

CDR3: CASSLRDRAHEQYF
V: TRBV5-1
J: TRBJ2-7

CDR3: CSASTSGRIGYNEQFF
V: TRBV20-1
J: TRBJ2-1

CDR3: CASSSRDKQYF
V: TRBV3-1
J: TRBJ2-7

CDR3: CASSPLSDPTGELFF
V: TRBV18
J: TRBJ2-2

CDR3: CASREQGTSGKTDTQYF
V: TRBV6-1
J: TRBJ2-3

CDR3: CASSLASGGPTDTQYF
V: TRBV5-6
J: TRBJ2-3

CDR3: CASSPLPTYEQYF
V: TRBV27
J: TRBJ2-7

CDR3: CASSERVSLGYNEQFF
V: TRBV6-1
J: TRBJ2-1

CDR3: CASSLMGPGETQYF
V: TRBV7-3
J: TRBJ2-5

CDR3: CASSVVGDRNQPQHF
V: TRBV2
J: TRBJ1-5

CDR3: CASRRGTSGNTQYF
V: TRBV12-3/TRBV12-4
J: TRBJ2-3

CDR3: CATSDWDRGYTDTQYF
V: TRBV24-1
J: TRBJ2-3

CDR3: CASSQNLGDTQYF
V: TRBV3-1
J: TRBJ2-3

CDR3: CSARRTGSHEQYF
V: TRBV20-1
J: TRBJ2-7

CDR3: CASSLDGYQGRTEAFF
V: TRBV27
J: TRBJ1-1

CDR3: CASSQNNEQFF
V: TRBV4-1
J: TRBJ2-1

CDR3: CASSQDHNGPDIGNTIYF
V: TRBV4-3
J: TRBJ1-3

CDR3: CASSDWGRSSYNEQFF
V: TRBV2
J: TRBJ2-1

CDR3: CASKGDNSPLHF
V: TRBV6-2/TRBV6-3
J: TRBJ1-6

CDR3: CAISDRDRNQPQHF
V: TRBV10-3
J: TRBJ1-5

CDR3: CASKVLWDTGELFF
V: TRBV11-2
J: TRBJ2-2

CDR3: CASSRLAGPPDTQYF
V: TRBV12-3/TRBV12-4
J: TRBJ2-3

CDR3: CASSLMGGPNYGYTF
V: TRBV5-5
J: TRBJ1-2

CDR3: CASSLAGELGSPLHF
V: TRBV12-3/TRBV12-4
J: TRBJ1-6